This T cell receptor beta chain was documented in a study of blood T cells in healthy people across ages. The CDR3 consists of 14 residues. In germline, CDR1 is SGHNT, CDR2 YENEEA. V lost 1 base, J lost 5 bases, and 11 bases lay in between. Through a sample-barcoded 5' primer and a J-beta primer mix, a second PCR was run for roughly 6 to 11 cycles. Via MiXCR, TCRdb re-called the 5' RACE reads, giving one row per CDR3 protein. The sample lists approximately 1,700,000 distinct CDR3 sequences, 30% to 40% seen once, with 23% in the top ten. The chain couples TRBV11-3 to TRBJ1-2, with D tentatively TRBD1 (5 bases). Sequenced material: blood. The origin of this receptor is a human donor in good health. The CDR3 loop reads CASSLVAGPYGYTF. DNA of the CDR3: TGTGCCAGCAGCTTAGTGGCAGGGCCTTATGGCTACACCTTC.